Shown below are 17 T cell receptor beta chains from a single sample sequenced in a study of neoadjuvant nivolumab and ipilimumab in lung cancer. Only in-frame clones appear in the TCRdb table, and some are missing; sequencing was by immunoSEQ multiplex PCR. The sample lists 40,000 to 60,000 clones, around 89% seen once, with roughly 3.7% in the top ten. Sequencing was performed on blood, taken before neoadjuvant nivolumab, alone or with ipilimumab. The source is an adult with non-small cell lung cancer. Some clones in this sample may be carry-over from other donors' samples.

The J gene is TRBJ1-2, the V gene TRBV5-1; D is possibly TRBD1 (5 bases). This CDR3 region has 15 residues. Germline V gives CDR1 SGHRS, CDR2 YFSETQ. The ends were cut back, 3 bases at V and 6 bases at J, with 18 bases in the middle. CDR3 sequence reads: CASSYNSQGPHGYTF. In DNA, the CDR3 is TGCGCCAGCAGCTACAATAGTCAGGGTCCACATGGCTACACCTTC.

In DNA, the CDR3 is TGTGCCAGCCTCCACAGGGACACCGGGGAGCTGTTTTTT. Translating it yields CASLHRDTGELFF. V and J are TRBV19 and TRBJ2-2; tentatively, D is TRBD1 (6 bases). The CDR3 extends over 13 amino acids. Trimming took 9 bases from V and 3 from J, leaving 11 bases between them. Germline V gene lookup returns CDR1 LNHDA and CDR2 SQIVND (reference sequence).

V is TRBV29-1 and J is TRBJ2-7, with 8 bases aligning to TRBD1. The V gene's germline CDR1 is SQVTM and CDR2 ANQGSEA. This CDR3 has 12 amino acids. With V trimmed by 4 bases and J by 6 bases, 5 bases remained unmatched. CDR3 coding DNA: TGCAGCGTTGGGCAGGGGGCGGGCGAGCAGTACTTC. Translation gives CSVGQGAGEQYF.

The CDR3 coding sequence is TGCGCCAGCAGCGCGGGTCGGGGGACGTTGGAAAAACTGTTTTTT. It encodes CASSAGRGTLEKLFF. The chain joins TRBV5-1 to TRBJ1-4; tentative D call: TRBD1 (5 bases). V was pared by 4 bases and J by 8 bases, with 18 bases between. CDR3 length: 15 residues. The germline V gene encodes CDR1 SGHRS and CDR2 YFSETQ.

The V call is TRBV5-1, the J call TRBJ2-5; 13 nucleotides line up with TRBD2. V lost 4 bases to trimming and J lost 5 bases; unmatched junction nucleotides: 5. The CDR3 runs 15 residues. CDR1 is SGHRS and CDR2 is YFSETQ in the germline V gene. The CDR3 protein is CASSDGTSGKETQYF. The CDR3 bases are TGCGCCAGCAGCGACGGGACTAGCGGGAAGGAGACCCAGTACTTC.

This chain links TRBV5-1 with TRBJ1-2; D gene ambiguous. V lost 0 bases to trimming and J lost 5 bases, with 14 bases between them. CDR1 is SGHRS, CDR2 YFSETQ, per germline. This CDR3 contains 15 residues. The CDR3 reads CASSLEQTTPYGYTF. The CDR3 nucleotides are TGCGCCAGCAGCTTGGAACAGACGACTCCGTATGGCTACACCTTC.

The rearrangement joins TRBV9 to TRBJ2-1; D unresolved. The germline V gene has CDR1 SGDLS and CDR2 YYNGEE. V gave up 7 bases and J gave up 0 bases, with 11 bases separating them. CDR3 length: 14 amino acids. The CDR3, as DNA: TGTGCCAGCGGCGGCGGAAGCTCCTACAATGAGCAGTTCTTC. It is translated as CASGGGSSYNEQFF.

The J gene is TRBJ2-2, the V gene TRBV7-9, with 8 bases aligning to TRBD2. The CDR3 loop spans 16 amino acids. Germline V CDR1 and CDR2: SEHNR, FQNEAQ (reference sequence). V lost 6 bases and J lost 5; bases outside the gene matches: 11. CDR3 in DNA: TGTGCCAGCAGGGCCAGCGGGGGAGGTAGGACCGGGGAGCTGTTTTTT. Encoded protein: CASRASGGGRTGELFF.

The chain carries TRBV5-1 and TRBJ2-3, with 8 positions matching TRBD2. V lost 6 bases and J lost 7; bases outside the gene matches: 16. The germline V gene has CDR1 SGHRS and CDR2 YFSETQ. The CDR3 is 16 amino acids. CDR3: CASTLLGSGGPNTQYF. The CDR3 nucleotides are TGCGCCAGCACCCTGCTTGGGTCGGGGGGGCCGAATACGCAGTATTTT.

The chain is built from TRBV5-1 and TRBJ2-5; D gene uncertain. Deletions cut 4 bases from V and 2 bases from J, with 12 bases between. Looked up from germline, CDR1 is SGHRS and CDR2 is YFSETQ. This CDR3 is 14 amino acids long. In nucleotides, the CDR3 is TGCGCCAGCAGCACCGCCTGGCGGCAAGAGACCCAGTACTTC. Its protein product is CASSTAWRQETQYF.

The J gene is TRBJ2-7, the V gene TRBV14; no reliable D call. Trimming removed 4 bases from V and 3 bases from J, with 13 bases in between. CDR1 SGHDN and CDR2 FVKESK come from the germline V gene. The CDR3 has 14 amino acids. CDR3 residues: CASSPTPVSYEQYF. CDR3 sequence (DNA): TGTGCCAGCAGCCCCACCCCAGTCAGCTACGAGCAGTACTTC.

This clone occurred once. J is TRBJ2-7 and V is TRBV7-2; TRBD1 agrees at 7 bases. Germline V lookup: CDR1 SGHTA, CDR2 FQGNSA. V trimming: 5 bases; J trimming: 5 bases; junction bases outside the gene matches: 12. The CDR3 consists of 15 residues. In nucleotides, the CDR3 is TGTGCCAGCAGCCCTCCGGGGACAGATTTTCACGAGCAGTACTTC. Translating gives CASSPPGTDFHEQYF.

This chain links TRBV30 with TRBJ1-2; no clear D gene. From germline, CDR1 is GTSNPN and CDR2 SVGIG (reference sequence). V shed 1 base and J shed 4 bases, with 7 bases lying between them. This CDR3 spans 12 amino acids. CDR3 nucleotide sequence: TGTGCCTGGAGTGACACTGGCTATGGCTACACCTTC. Translating it yields CAWSDTGYGYTF. The variable domain in full, completed from reference TRBV30 and TRBJ1-2, reads SQTIHQWPATLVQPVGSPLSLECTVEGTSNPNLYWYRQAAGRGLQLLFYSVGIGQISSEVPQNLSASRPQDRQFILSSKKLLLSDSGFYLCAWSDTGYGYTFGSGTRLTVV.

The chain links TRBV6-1 to TRBJ1-5; TRBD1 matches 8 bases. The V segment lost 7 bases and the J segment 6 bases; nucleotides outside the gene matches: 5. The CDR3 covers 13 residues. Germline lookup yields CDR1 MNHNS and CDR2 SASEGT. CDR3 nucleotides: TGTGCCAGCATCACAGACAGGGGTCAGCCCCAGCATTTT. Translation gives CASITDRGQPQHF.

The chain is built from TRBV11-1 and TRBJ1-1, with D tentatively TRBD1 (6 bases). This CDR3 has 14 amino acids. The germline V gene has CDR1 SGHAT and CDR2 FQDESV (reference sequence). The germline V and J ends were trimmed by 5 bases and 4 bases, with 14 bases remaining between them. CDR3 nucleotide sequence: TGTGCCAGCAGCCGCAGGGGAGGGTCCACTGAAGCTTTCTTT. It translates to CASSRRGGSTEAFF. Together with reference TRBV11-1 and TRBJ1-1, the CDR3 gives the full variable domain: EAEVAQSPRYKITEKSQAVAFWCDPISGHATLYWYRQILGQGPELLVQFQDESVVDDSQLPKDRFSAERLKGVDSTLKIQPAELGDSAMYLCASSRRGGSTEAFFGQGTRLTVV.

The V gene is TRBV6-1, the J gene TRBJ2-7; TRBD1 might be the D (6 bases). This CDR3 region has 14 residues. Germline CDR1 reads MNHNS; CDR2 reads SASEGT. V was clipped by 6 bases and J by 2 bases, with 14 bases between them. Written as DNA, the CDR3 is TGTGCCAGCAGAAGCCGACAGGTCCCCTACGAGCAGTACTTC. Residues: CASRSRQVPYEQYF.

The CDR3 region has the DNA TGTGCCAGCAGTTTAGCAGGGGGGACCGGGGAGCTGTTTTTT. Protein product: CASSLAGGTGELFF. This chain links TRBV6-5 with TRBJ2-2; a weak D match, TRBD1 (7 bases). V lost 4 bases, J lost 5 bases, and 11 bases lay in between. The CDR3 has 14 amino acids. Germline values: CDR1 MNHEY, CDR2 SVGAGI.